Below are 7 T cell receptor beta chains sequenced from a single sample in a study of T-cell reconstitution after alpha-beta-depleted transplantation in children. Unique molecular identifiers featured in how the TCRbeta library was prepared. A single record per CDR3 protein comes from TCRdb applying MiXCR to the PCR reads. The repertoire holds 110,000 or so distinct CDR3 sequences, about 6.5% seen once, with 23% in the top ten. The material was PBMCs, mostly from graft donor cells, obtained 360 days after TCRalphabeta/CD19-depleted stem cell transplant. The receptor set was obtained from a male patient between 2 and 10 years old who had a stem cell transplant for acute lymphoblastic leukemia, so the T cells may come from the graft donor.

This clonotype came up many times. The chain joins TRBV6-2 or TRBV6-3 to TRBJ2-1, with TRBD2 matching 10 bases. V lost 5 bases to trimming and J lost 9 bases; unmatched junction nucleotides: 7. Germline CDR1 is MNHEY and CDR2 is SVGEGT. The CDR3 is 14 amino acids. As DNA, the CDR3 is TGTGCCAGCAGTCTTGCTAGCGGGAGAAGTGAGCAGTTCTTC. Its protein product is CASSLASGRSEQFF.

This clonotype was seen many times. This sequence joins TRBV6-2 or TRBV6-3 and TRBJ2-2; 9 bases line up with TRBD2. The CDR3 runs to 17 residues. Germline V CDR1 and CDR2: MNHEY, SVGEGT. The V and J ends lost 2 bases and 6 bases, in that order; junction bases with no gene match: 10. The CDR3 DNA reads TGTGCCAGCAGTTACCCAACGGGACTAGCCGGGGCCGGGGAGCTGTTTTTT. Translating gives CASSYPTGLAGAGELFF.

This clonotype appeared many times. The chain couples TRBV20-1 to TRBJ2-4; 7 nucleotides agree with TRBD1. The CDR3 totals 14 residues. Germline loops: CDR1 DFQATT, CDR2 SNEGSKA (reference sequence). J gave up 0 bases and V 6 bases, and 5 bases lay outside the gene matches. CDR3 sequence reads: CSAGTAVAKNIQYF. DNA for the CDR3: TGCAGTGCGGGGACAGCCGTAGCCAAAAACATTCAGTACTTC.

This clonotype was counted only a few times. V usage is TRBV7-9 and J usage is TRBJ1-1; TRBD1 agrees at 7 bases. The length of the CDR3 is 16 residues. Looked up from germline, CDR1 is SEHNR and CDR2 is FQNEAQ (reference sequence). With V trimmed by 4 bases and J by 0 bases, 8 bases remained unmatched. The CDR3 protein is CASSSRQGSMNTEAFF. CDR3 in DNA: TGTGCCAGCAGCTCCAGACAGGGAAGCATGAACACTGAAGCTTTCTTT.

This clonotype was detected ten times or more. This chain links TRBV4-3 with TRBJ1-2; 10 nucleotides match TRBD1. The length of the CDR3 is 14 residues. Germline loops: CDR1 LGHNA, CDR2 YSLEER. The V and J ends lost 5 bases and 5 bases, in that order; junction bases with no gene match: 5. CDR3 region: CASSTRTGGYGYTF. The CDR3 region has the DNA TGCGCCAGCAGCACCCGGACAGGGGGATATGGCTACACCTTC.

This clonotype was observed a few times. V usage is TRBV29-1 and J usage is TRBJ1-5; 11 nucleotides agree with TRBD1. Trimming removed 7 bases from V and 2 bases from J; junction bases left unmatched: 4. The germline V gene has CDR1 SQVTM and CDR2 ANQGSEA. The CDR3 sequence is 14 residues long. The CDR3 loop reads CSARTGGGNQPQHF. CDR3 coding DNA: TGCAGCGCTCGGACAGGGGGCGGCAATCAGCCCCAGCATTTT. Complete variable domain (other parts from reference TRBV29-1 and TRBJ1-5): SAVISQKPSRDICQRGTSLTIQCQVDSQVTMMFWYRQQPGQSLTLIATANQGSEATYESGFVIDKFPISRPNLTFSTLTVSNMSPEDSSIYLCSARTGGGNQPQHFGDGTRLSIL.

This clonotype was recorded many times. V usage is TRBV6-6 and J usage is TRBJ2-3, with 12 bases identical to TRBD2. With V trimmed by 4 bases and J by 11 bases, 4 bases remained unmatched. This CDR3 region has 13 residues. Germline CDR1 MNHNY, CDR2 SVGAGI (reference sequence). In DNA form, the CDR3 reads TGTGCCAGCAGTTGGTTACTAGCGGGAGGGCAGTATTTT. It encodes CASSWLLAGGQYF.